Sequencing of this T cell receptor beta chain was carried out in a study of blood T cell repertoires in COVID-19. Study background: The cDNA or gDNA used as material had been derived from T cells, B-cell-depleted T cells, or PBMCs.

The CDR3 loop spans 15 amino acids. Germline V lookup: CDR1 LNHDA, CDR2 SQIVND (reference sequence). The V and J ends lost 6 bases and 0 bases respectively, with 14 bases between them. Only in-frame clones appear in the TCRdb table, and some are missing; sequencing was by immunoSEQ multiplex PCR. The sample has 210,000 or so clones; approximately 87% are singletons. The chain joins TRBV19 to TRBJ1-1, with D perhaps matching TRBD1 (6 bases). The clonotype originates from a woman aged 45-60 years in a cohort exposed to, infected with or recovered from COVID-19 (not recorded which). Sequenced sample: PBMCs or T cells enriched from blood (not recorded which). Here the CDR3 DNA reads TGTGCCAGTAGCAAATATACAGGGATGAACACTGAAGCTTTCTTT. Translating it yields CASSKYTGMNTEAFF.